Below, 21 T cell receptor beta chains from the same sample are listed, as sequenced in a study of MAIT cells during Salmonella Paratyphi A infection. Time point: before S. Paratyphi A challenge (baseline). MAIT cells were sorted by flow cytometry as Valpha7.2+ CD161+ T cells. Study-level findings and limits: MAIT cell TRBV usage was oligoclonal, favouring TRBV20 and TRBV6, and apparently unchanged by infection.

In TCRdb, the 5' RACE reads were re-called with MiXCR into one record per CDR3 protein. The data show fewer than 650 distinct CDR3 sequences, with roughly 33% seen just once and under 55% held by the top ten. These receptors have no known antigen. The starting material was MAIT cells from blood, obtained at the first sampling point of the challenge study. The receptors originated from a person aged 18 to 75 who was deliberately infected with Salmonella Paratyphi A in a paratyphoid fever challenge study.

This clonotype is labeled large. The rearrangement uses TRBV5-1 and TRBJ1-1; the D gene is possibly TRBD1 (5 bases). The CDR3 sequence is 14 residues long. CDR1 SGHRS and CDR2 YFSETQ come from the germline V gene. Trimming removed 0 bases from V and 5 bases from J, with 11 bases in between. CDR3 coding DNA: TGCGCCAGCAGCTTGGTAGGGGCTGGGACTGAAGCTTTCTTT. Its translation is CASSLVGAGTEAFF.

V usage is TRBV20-1 and J usage is TRBJ2-7; maybe TRBD2 (5 bases). Deletions cut 8 bases from V and 0 bases from J, with 11 bases between. Germline V gene lookup returns CDR1 DFQATT and CDR2 SNEGSKA (reference sequence). The CDR3 loop spans 12 amino acids. CDR3: CSFSESSYEQYF. The CDR3 region has the DNA TGCAGTTTTAGCGAGAGCTCCTACGAGCAGTACTTC.

This clonotype is deemed medium-sized. The V call is TRBV6-4, the J call TRBJ2-1, with 11 bases matching TRBD1. Germline V CDR1 and CDR2: MRHNA, SNTAGT. CDR3 length: 14 amino acids. J was trimmed by 6 bases and V by 2 bases; bases with no gene match: 0. CDR3 loop: CASSDGTGGNEQFF. For the CDR3, the DNA is TGTGCCAGCAGTGACGGGACAGGGGGCAATGAGCAGTTCTTC.

Within the sample, this clonotype is large (0.1 to 1%). The chain couples TRBV20-1 to TRBJ1-1, with D maybe TRBD1 (6 bases). The germline CDR1 and CDR2 sequences are DFQATT and SNEGSKA (reference sequence). Trimming removed 7 bases from V and 5 bases from J, with 14 bases in between. The CDR3 length is 12 residues. The CDR3 reads CSVSGGETEAFF. The DNA for the CDR3 is TGCAGTGTGTCGGGGGGCGAAACTGAAGCTTTCTTT.

The CDR3 DNA follows: TGTGCCAGCAGTGAAGGCGAGGAGGCCTTTCAGCCCCAGCATTTT. This sequence encodes CASSEGEEAFQPQHF. The chain links TRBV6-1 to TRBJ1-5; D is undetermined. The CDR3 covers 15 residues. The V gene lost 1 base and the J gene lost 6 bases, with 13 bases spanning the gap. Germline assignment: CDR1 MNHNS and CDR2 SASEGT.

CDR3 in amino acids: CASSLGTSETYEQYF. CDR3 DNA: TGCGCCAGCAGCCTTGGGACTAGCGAGACCTACGAGCAGTACTTC. The chain couples TRBV4-1 to TRBJ2-7, with 10 bases aligning to TRBD2. CDR1 and CDR2 from the germline V gene are MGHRA and YSYEKL. This CDR3 contains 15 residues. The J segment lost 2 bases and the V segment lost 4 bases, leaving 5 bases of the junction unmatched.

This clonotype is classed as large. The chain uses TRBV20-1 and TRBJ2-7; D may be TRBD2 (5 bases). The CDR3 sequence is 16 residues long. V lost 3 bases and J 2 bases, leaving 20 bases between the germline ends. The V gene's germline CDR1 is DFQATT and CDR2 SNEGSKA (reference sequence). In DNA form, the CDR3 reads TGCAGTGCTAGCCCTGCGGTTAAACGGGAACCCTACGAGCAGTACTTC. Residues: CSASPAVKREPYEQYF.

The chain recombines TRBV6-4 with TRBJ2-3; D possibly uses TRBD1 or TRBD2 (5 bases each). Germline CDR1 MRHNA, CDR2 SNTAGT. The CDR3 is made up of 14 amino acids. Trimming removed 2 bases at V and 4 bases at J, with 10 bases between. The CDR3 bases are TGTGCCAGCAGTGACGGGGGAAGCTCAGATACGCAGTATTTT. Translated: CASSDGGSSDTQYF.

This chain uses TRBV6-4 with TRBJ2-2; 9 bases agree with TRBD1. Germline V gives CDR1 MRHNA, CDR2 SNTAGT. The CDR3 covers 14 residues. The junction had 2 bases not matched to a gene; V was cut back by 6 bases and J by 3 bases. This chain's CDR3 is CASSRTGDTGELFF. As DNA, the CDR3 is TGTGCCAGCAGCCGGACAGGGGACACCGGGGAGCTGTTTTTT.

This clonotype has just a few counts. This chain uses TRBV20-1 with TRBJ2-7; 9 bases are shared with TRBD2. V shed 1 base, J shed 7 bases, and the junction held 11 bases outside the gene matches. The V gene's germline CDR1 is DFQATT and CDR2 SNEGSKA (reference sequence). The CDR3 covers 15 residues. For the CDR3, the DNA is TGCAGTGCTAGAGGTAGCGGGAGAGATTCGGGGGAGCAGTACTTC. Its protein product is CSARGSGRDSGEQYF.

The V call is TRBV27, the J call TRBJ2-1, with D perhaps TRBD2 (6 bases). The CDR3 is made up of 15 amino acids. Trimming took 3 bases from V and 1 from J, leaving 10 bases between them. Looked up from germline, CDR1 is MNHEY and CDR2 is SMNVEV (reference sequence). The CDR3 DNA sequence: TGTGCCAGCAGTTTCGGGGGAGCGTCCTACAATGAGCAGTTCTTC. Translation gives CASSFGGASYNEQFF.

By proportion, this clonotype is large. The V and J genes are TRBV29-1 and TRBJ1-1, with D hard to call. The germline V gene encodes CDR1 SQVTM and CDR2 ANQGSEA. V was cut by 4 bases and J by 7 bases, with 10 bases left in between. The CDR3 is made up of 11 amino acids. The CDR3 DNA follows: TGCAGCGTTGCCACATCGCTTGAAGCTTTCTTT. It codes for CSVATSLEAFF. Looking up the rest from reference TRBV29-1 and TRBJ1-1 gives the full variable domain: SAVISQKPSRDICQRGTSLTIQCQVDSQVTMMFWYRQQPGQSLTLIATANQGSEATYESGFVIDKFPISRPNLTFSTLTVSNMSPEDSSIYLCSVATSLEAFFGQGTRLTVV.

Sample share makes this clonotype medium-sized (0.01 to 0.1%). One junction end does not reproduce the germline sequence, and a read error may be involved. The chain has TRBV5-1 and TRBJ2-3, with D possibly being TRBD1 (5 bases). Germline values: CDR1 SGHRS, CDR2 YFSETQ. This CDR3 is built from 13 residues. CDR3 nucleotide sequence: TGCGCCAGCAGTTTGGACATCCCGGATACGCAGTATTTT. Protein sequence: CASSLDIPDTQYF.

In this sample, this clonotype is large. V gene TRBV7-6 combines with J gene TRBJ2-2; no clear D gene. Per the germline V gene, CDR1 is SGHVS and CDR2 is FNYEAQ. Trimming took off 2 bases at V and 5 bases at J, with 3 bases between the two ends. This CDR3 is built from 12 residues. CDR3 DNA: TGTGCCAGCAGCTTAAGGACCGGGGAGCTGTTTTTT. It specifies CASSLRTGELFF. The complete variable domain, with remaining parts taken from reference TRBV7-6 and TRBJ2-2, reads GAGVSQSPRYKVTKRGQDVALRCDPISGHVSLYWYRQALGQGPEFLTYFNYEAQQDKSGLPNDRFSAERPEGSISTLTIQRTEQRDSAMYRCASSLRTGELFFGEGSRLTVL.

As DNA, the CDR3 is TGCAGTGCTAGAGATCTGCTAGCGGGAGAAATAGATACGCAGTATTTT. This sequence encodes CSARDLLAGEIDTQYF. This rearrangement joins TRBV20-1 to TRBJ2-3, with 10 nucleotides matching TRBD2. The CDR3 is 16 residues long. The V and J ends lost 0 bases and 5 bases, in that order; junction bases with no gene match: 8. Germline CDR1 reads DFQATT; CDR2 reads SNEGSKA (reference sequence).

This clonotype was recorded a few times. The rearrangement joins TRBV6-4 to TRBJ2-3; D not resolved. Looked up from germline, CDR1 is MRHNA and CDR2 is SNTAGT. The V and J ends lost 2 bases and 1 base respectively, with 4 bases between them. This CDR3 comprises 13 residues. This CDR3 is CASSDRGTDTQYF. DNA for the CDR3: TGTGCCAGCAGTGACAGGGGCACAGATACGCAGTATTTT.

In its sample, this clonotype was seen a few times. The rearrangement joins TRBV5-6 to TRBJ2-7; TRBD2 matches 7 bases. The junction had 4 bases not matched to a gene; V was cut back by 4 bases and J by 0 bases. Per germline, CDR1 SGHDT and CDR2 YYEEEE. The CDR3 consists of 14 residues. CDR3 nucleotides: TGTGCCAGCAGCCTAAGCGGGGCCTCCTACGAGCAGTACTTC. This gives the protein CASSLSGASYEQYF.

The chain is built from TRBV20-1 and TRBJ2-7; 10 bases agree with TRBD2. The germline V gene has CDR1 DFQATT and CDR2 SNEGSKA (reference sequence). V lost 5 bases to trimming and J lost 2 bases; unmatched junction nucleotides: 9. The CDR3 runs 15 residues. The chain's CDR3 is CSAAPSGRLTYEQYF. DNA for the CDR3: TGCAGTGCTGCCCCTAGCGGGAGACTGACCTACGAGCAGTACTTC.

By sample share, this clonotype is medium-sized (0.01 to 0.1%). The chain carries TRBV4-2 and TRBJ2-7, with a tentative D call TRBD2 (6 bases). With 0 bases removed from V and 3 bases from J, the gap between germline ends came to 15 bases. This CDR3 has 16 residues. Germline CDR1 LGHNA, CDR2 YNFKEQ. The DNA of the CDR3 is TGTGCCAGCAGCCAAGATCGAGCGGAGGGATACTACGAGCAGTACTTC. It is translated as CASSQDRAEGYYEQYF.

The rearrangement uses TRBV20-1 and TRBJ2-7, with 9 bases lining up with TRBD1. This CDR3 is built from 13 residues. Unmatched junction bases numbered 2, after V lost 1 base and J lost 4 bases. CDR1 and CDR2 from the germline V gene are DFQATT and SNEGSKA (reference sequence). The CDR3, as DNA: TGCAGTGCTAGAGGGGACAGGGAGTACGAGCAGTACTTC. As protein: CSARGDREYEQYF.

The genes are TRBV12-2 and TRBJ2-7; the table gives TRBD1 as D, unverified against the DNA. TRBV12-2 represents a pseudogene. The CDR3 contains 15 residues. The CDR3 is CASRLVRGTPYEQYF. As DNA, the CDR3 is TGTGCAAGTCGCTTAGTGAGGGGTACGCCCTACGAGCAGTACTTC.